The source of this T cell receptor beta chain is a study of cytomegalovirus exposure and HLA in healthy donors. In the study overall: The approximately 120 million unique TCR beta sequences, from about 190 million T cells, were found by an earlier analysis.

The study, taken as a whole, reports: Earlier analysis yielded a pattern in which most TCR beta V segments were productive about 87% or about 30% of the time.

For this clone: Its antigen is unknown.

Primers included in the PCR were 60 Vbeta and 13 Jbeta primers. Data came from immunoSEQ multiplex PCR; TCRdb stores just in-frame clones and leaves some out. The profile covers under 200,000 clones, with approximately 88% appearing a single time and 0.65% to 0.9% taken by the ten largest. Germline V gene lookup returns CDR1 MNHEY and CDR2 SVGAGI. CDR3 length: 15 amino acids. V was clipped by 0 bases and J by 2 bases; unmatched bases: 3. Donors in the study were healthy people who gave bone marrow. The rearrangement links TRBV6-5 to TRBJ2-7, with 8 bases fitting TRBD1. The TCR originated in a woman in her thirties in good health and CMV-seronegative. The sequencing sample was made of PBMCs. This CDR3 is CASSYSSGGPYEQYF. In nucleotides, the CDR3 is TGTGCCAGCAGTTACTCGTCAGGGGGCCCCTACGAGCAGTACTTC.